Listed here is a single TCR beta chain. The antigen remains unidentified. The entry originates in a study of cytomegalovirus exposure and HLA in healthy donors. PCR employed 60 Vbeta and 13 Jbeta primers. Sequenced by immunoSEQ multiplex PCR; TCRdb stores in-frame clones only, minus some. The data hold some 160,000 clones, with 60% to 80% observed a single time. Study-wide points: The study recorded about 160 TCR beta chains that were cytomegalovirus-associated. In a later analysis, common viral pathogens appeared linked to several of the most significant clusters. A later look showed TCR association rates differing by HLA locus, highest for DRB1 and lowest for HLA-C.

Looked up from germline, CDR1 is ENHRY and CDR2 is SYGVKD. This CDR3 region has 14 residues. V lost 2 bases and J lost 4; bases outside the gene matches: 3. The receptor was derived from a woman between 25 and 40 years old in good health and CMV-seronegative. The sequencing input was PBMCs. The V and J genes are TRBV10-3 and TRBJ2-5; 8 bases match TRBD2. CDR3 sequence reads: CAISETSGGETQYF. In DNA form, the CDR3 reads TGTGCCATCAGTGAGACCAGCGGGGGAGAGACCCAGTACTTC.